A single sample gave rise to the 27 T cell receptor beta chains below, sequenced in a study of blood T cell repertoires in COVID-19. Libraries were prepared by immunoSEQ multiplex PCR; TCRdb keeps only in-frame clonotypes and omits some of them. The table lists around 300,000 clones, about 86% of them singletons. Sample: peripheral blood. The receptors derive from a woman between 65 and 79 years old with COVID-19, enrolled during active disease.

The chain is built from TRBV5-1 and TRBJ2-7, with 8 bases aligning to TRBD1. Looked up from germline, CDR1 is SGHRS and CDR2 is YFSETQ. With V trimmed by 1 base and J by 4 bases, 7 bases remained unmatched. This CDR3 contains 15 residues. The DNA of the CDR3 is TGCGCCAGCAGCTTGTTCGTCAGGGGGCGGTACGAGCAGTACTTC. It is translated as CASSLFVRGRYEQYF.

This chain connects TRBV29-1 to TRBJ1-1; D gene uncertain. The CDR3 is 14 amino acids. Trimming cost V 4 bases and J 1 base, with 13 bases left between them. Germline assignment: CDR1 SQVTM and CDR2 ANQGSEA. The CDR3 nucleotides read TGCAGCGTTGCTCCACATGCCGCGAACACTGAAGCTTTCTTT. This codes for CSVAPHAANTEAFF.

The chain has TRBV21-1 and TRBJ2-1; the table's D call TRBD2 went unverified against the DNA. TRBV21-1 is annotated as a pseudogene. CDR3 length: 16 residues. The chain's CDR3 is CASSNGTSGGAIEQFF. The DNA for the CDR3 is TGTGCCAGCAGCAATGGCACTAGCGGGGGGGCCATTGAGCAGTTCTTC.

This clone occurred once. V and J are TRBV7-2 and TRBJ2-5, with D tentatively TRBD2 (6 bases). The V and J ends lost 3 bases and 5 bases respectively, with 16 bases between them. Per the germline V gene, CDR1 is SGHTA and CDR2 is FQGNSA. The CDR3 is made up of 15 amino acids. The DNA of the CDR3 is TGTGCCAGCAGCTTCAGCCGGGACTCCGCGGAGACCCAGTACTTC. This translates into CASSFSRDSAETQYF.

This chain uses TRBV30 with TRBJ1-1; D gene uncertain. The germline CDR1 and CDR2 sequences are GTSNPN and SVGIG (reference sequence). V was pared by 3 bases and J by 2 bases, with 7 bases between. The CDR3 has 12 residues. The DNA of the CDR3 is TGTGCCTGGAGCGAACTTAACACTGAAGCTTTCTTT. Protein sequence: CAWSELNTEAFF.

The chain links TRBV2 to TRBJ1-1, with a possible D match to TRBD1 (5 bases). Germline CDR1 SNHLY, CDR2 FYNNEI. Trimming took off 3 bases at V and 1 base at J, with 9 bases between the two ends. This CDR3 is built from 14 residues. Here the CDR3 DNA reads TGTGCCAGCAGTGACAGGGTTGGGAACACTGAAGCTTTCTTT. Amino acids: CASSDRVGNTEAFF.

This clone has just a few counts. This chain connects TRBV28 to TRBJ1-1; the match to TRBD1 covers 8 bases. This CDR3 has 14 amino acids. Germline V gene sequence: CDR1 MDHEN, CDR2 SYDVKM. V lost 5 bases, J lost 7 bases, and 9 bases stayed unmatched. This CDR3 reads CASSPTGGYGEAFF. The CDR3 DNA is TGTGCCAGCAGTCCTACAGGGGGTTACGGTGAAGCTTTCTTT.

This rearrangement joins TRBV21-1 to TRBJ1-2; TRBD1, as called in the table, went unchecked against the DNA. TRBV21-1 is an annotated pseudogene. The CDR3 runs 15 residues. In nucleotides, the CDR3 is TGTGCCAGCAGCAAAGACAGGCCCCAGTACTATGGCTACACCTTC. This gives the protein CASSKDRPQYYGYTF.

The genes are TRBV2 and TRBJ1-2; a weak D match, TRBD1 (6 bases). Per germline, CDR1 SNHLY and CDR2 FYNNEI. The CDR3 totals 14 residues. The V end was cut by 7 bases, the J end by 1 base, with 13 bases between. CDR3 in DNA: TGTGCCAGCAACCCGACAGGAGGTAACTATGGCTACACCTTC. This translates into CASNPTGGNYGYTF.

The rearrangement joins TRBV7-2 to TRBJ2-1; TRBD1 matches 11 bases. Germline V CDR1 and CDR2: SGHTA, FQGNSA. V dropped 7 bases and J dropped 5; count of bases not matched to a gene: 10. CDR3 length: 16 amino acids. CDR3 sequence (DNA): TGTGCCAGCACCCCCCGGGCGGGACAGGGGGACAATGAGCAGTTCTTC. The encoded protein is CASTPRAGQGDNEQFF.

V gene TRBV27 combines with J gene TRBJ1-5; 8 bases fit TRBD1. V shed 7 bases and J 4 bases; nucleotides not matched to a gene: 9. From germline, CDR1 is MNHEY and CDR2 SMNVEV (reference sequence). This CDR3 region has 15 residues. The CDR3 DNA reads TGTGCCAGCACCCGGACAGGGACCCTTAATCAGCCCCAGCATTTT. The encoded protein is CASTRTGTLNQPQHF.

CDR3 coding DNA: TGTGCCAGCAAACTCCCATGGGGACAGGGGGAAGGATCACCCCTCCACTTT. Its translation is CASKLPWGQGEGSPLHF. The chain combines TRBV21-1 with TRBJ1-6; the table's TRBD1 call for D was not verified on the DNA. TRBV21-1 is recorded as a pseudogene. This CDR3 comprises 17 residues.

CDR3 sequence: CAWSAGQYTNEKLFF. The CDR3 DNA is TGTGCCTGGAGCGCCGGACAGTATACTAATGAAAAACTGTTTTTT. V usage is TRBV30 and J usage is TRBJ1-4; TRBD1 is a possible D gene (6 bases). CDR1 and CDR2 from the germline V gene are GTSNPN and SVGIG (reference sequence). V dropped 3 bases and J dropped 2 bases, with 13 bases sitting between them. The CDR3 runs to 15 residues.

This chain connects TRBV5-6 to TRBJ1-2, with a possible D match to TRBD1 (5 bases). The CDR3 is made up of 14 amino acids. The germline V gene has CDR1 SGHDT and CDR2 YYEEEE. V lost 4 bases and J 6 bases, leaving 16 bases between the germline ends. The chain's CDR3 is CASSPQQVYDGYTF. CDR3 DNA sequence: TGTGCCAGCAGCCCCCAACAGGTTTACGATGGCTACACCTTC.

Written as DNA, the CDR3 is TGTGCCAGCCTCCCCACCGGGGACAGGGTTAATGGCTACACCTTC. Translating gives CASLPTGDRVNGYTF. V usage is TRBV18 and J usage is TRBJ1-2; 9 bases line up with TRBD1. This CDR3 is 15 amino acids long. Germline CDR1 and CDR2: KGHSH and LQKENI. V lost 8 bases and J lost 6; bases outside the gene matches: 13.

CDR3: CASSRTGGAGGYTF. For the CDR3, the DNA is TGTGCCAGCAGTCGAACAGGGGGCGCAGGGGGCTACACCTTC. The chain links TRBV2 to TRBJ1-2; the match to TRBD1 covers 9 bases. After removal of 5 bases from V and 8 bases from J, the junction contained 9 bases not matched to a gene. The CDR3 is made up of 14 amino acids. The germline V gene has CDR1 SNHLY and CDR2 FYNNEI. Filled out from reference TRBV2 and TRBJ1-2, the complete variable domain reads EPEVTQTPSHQVTQMGQEVILRCVPISNHLYFYWYRQILGQKVEFLVSFYNNEISEKSEIFDDQFSVERPDGSNFTLKIRSTKLEDSAMYFCASSRTGGAGGYTFGSGTRLTVV.

CDR3 nucleotide sequence: TGTGCCAGCAGCTTAAACCCAACCGGGACAGGGGGTGAAGCTTTCTTT. Translated, it gives CASSLNPTGTGGEAFF. The J gene is TRBJ1-1, the V gene TRBV7-2; TRBD1 aligns across 11 bases. The CDR3 loop spans 16 amino acids. The germline CDR1 and CDR2 sequences are SGHTA and FQGNSA. V was clipped by 2 bases and J by 7 bases; unmatched bases: 9.

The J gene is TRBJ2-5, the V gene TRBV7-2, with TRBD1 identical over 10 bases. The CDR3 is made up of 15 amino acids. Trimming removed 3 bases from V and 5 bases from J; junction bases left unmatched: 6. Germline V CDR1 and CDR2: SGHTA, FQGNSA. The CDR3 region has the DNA TGTGCCAGCAGCTTCGGGACAGGGGTTTCCGAGACCCAGTACTTC. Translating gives CASSFGTGVSETQYF.

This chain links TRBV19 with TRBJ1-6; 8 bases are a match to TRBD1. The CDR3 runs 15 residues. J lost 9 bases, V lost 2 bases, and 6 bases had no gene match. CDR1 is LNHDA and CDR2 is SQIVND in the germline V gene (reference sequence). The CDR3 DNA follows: TGTGCCAGTAGTATAAAAGCTACAGGGGGTTCACCCCTCCACTTT. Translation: CASSIKATGGSPLHF.

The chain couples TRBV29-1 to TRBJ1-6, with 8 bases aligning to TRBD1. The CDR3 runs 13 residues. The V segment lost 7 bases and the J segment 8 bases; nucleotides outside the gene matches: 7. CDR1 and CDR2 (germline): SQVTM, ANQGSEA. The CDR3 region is CSAKTGEYSPLHF. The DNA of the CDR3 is TGCAGCGCCAAGACAGGGGAGTATTCACCCCTCCACTTT.

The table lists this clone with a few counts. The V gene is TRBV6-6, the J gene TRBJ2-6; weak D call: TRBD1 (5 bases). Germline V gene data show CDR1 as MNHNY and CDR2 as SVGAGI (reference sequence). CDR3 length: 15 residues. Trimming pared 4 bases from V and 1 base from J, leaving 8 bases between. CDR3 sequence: CASSFQGSGANVLTF. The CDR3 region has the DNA TGTGCCAGCAGTTTTCAGGGATCTGGGGCCAACGTCCTGACTTTC.

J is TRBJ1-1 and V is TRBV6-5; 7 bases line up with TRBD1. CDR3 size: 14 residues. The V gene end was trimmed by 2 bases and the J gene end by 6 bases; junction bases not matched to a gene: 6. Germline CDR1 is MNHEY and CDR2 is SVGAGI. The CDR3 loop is CASSYRGRFAEAFF. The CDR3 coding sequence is TGTGCCAGCAGTTACAGGGGGCGCTTTGCTGAAGCTTTCTTT.

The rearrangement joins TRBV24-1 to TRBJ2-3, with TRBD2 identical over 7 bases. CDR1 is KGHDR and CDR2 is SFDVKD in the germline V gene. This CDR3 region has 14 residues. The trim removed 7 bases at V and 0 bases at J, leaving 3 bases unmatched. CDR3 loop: CATRGGGSTDTQYF. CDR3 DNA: TGTGCCACCAGGGGCGGGGGTAGCACAGATACGCAGTATTTT.

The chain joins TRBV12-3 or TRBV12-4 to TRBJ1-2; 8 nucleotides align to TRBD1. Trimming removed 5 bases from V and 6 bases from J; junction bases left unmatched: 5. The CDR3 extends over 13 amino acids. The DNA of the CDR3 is TGTGCCAGCAGTCATAGGACAGGGAATGGCTACACCTTC. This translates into CASSHRTGNGYTF.

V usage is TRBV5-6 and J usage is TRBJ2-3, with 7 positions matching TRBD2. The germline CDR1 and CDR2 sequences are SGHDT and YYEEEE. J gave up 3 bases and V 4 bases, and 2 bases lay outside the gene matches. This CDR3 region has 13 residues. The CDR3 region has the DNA TGTGCCAGCAGCAACGGGGGGACAGATACGCAGTATTTT. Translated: CASSNGGTDTQYF.

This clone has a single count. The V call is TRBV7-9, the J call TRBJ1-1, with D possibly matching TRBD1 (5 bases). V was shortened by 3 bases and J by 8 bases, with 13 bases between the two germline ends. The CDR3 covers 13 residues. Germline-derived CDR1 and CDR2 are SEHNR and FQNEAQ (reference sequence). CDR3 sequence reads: CASSFSGTGEAFF. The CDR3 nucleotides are TGTGCCAGCAGCTTCTCCGGGACTGGGGAAGCTTTCTTT.

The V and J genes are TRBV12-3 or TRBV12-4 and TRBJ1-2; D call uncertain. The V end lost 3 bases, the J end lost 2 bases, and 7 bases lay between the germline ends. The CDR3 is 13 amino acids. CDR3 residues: CASSLGGNYGYTF. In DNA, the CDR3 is TGTGCCAGCAGTTTGGGCGGGAACTATGGCTACACCTTC.